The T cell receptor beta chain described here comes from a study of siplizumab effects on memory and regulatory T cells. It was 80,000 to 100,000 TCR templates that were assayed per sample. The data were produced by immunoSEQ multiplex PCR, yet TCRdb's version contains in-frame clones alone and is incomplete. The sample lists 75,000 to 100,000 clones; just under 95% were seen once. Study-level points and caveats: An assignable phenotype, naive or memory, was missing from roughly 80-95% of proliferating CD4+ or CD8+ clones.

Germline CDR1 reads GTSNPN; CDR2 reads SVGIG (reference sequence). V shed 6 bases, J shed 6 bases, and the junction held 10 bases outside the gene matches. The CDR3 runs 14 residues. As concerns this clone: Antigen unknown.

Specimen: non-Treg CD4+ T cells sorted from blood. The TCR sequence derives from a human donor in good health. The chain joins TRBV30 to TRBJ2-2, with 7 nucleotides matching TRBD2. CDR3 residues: CACQRDGYAGELFF. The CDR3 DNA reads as TGTGCCTGTCAGCGGGATGGGTACGCCGGGGAGCTGTTTTTT. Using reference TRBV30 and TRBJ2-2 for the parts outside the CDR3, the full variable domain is SQTIHQWPATLVQPVGSPLSLECTVEGTSNPNLYWYRQAAGRGLQLLFYSVGIGQISSEVPQNLSASRPQDRQFILSSKKLLLSDSGFYLCACQRDGYAGELFFGEGSRLTVL.